Presented here are 11 T cell receptor beta chains from one specimen sequenced in a study of Ad26.COV2.S vaccination and SARS-CoV-2 variants. The repertoire was sequenced with immunoSEQ multiplex PCR; TCRdb's copy has only in-frame clones and lacks some. The sample shows hundreds of thousands of clones, about nine tenths of them seen only once. Indicated treatment: some 19 received Ad26.COV2.S at low or high dose, single or two shots; about 5 received placebo; per-sample allocation not given. The samples date from day 63 after the first vaccine or placebo injection. The sample here was peripheral blood, taken in a trial of Ad26.COV2.S vaccine versus placebo. The receptors here all came from a person between 18 and 60 years old who received the Ad26.COV2.S COVID-19 vaccine or a placebo.

This chain links TRBV15 with TRBJ1-2; the D is unclear. V shed 5 bases and J shed 5 bases, with 9 bases lying between them. Germline assignment: CDR1 LNHNV and CDR2 YYDKDF (reference sequence). The CDR3 runs to 12 residues. The CDR3 bases are TGTGCCACCAGCTTATCTACGTATGGCTACACCTTC. Its protein is CATSLSTYGYTF.

The genes are TRBV6-5 and TRBJ2-3, with D perhaps matching TRBD1 (7 bases). The V gene's germline CDR1 is MNHEY and CDR2 SVGAGI. This CDR3 is built from 16 residues. V lost 0 bases to trimming and J lost 4 bases, with 14 bases between them. The DNA of the CDR3 is TGTGCCAGCAGTTACTCTCAGGGGGGTAAAGCAGATACGCAGTATTTT. Translated, it gives CASSYSQGGKADTQYF.

The gene calls are TRBV7-2 and TRBJ1-2; the D gene is possibly TRBD1 (5 bases). This CDR3 has 15 residues. Per germline, CDR1 SGHTA and CDR2 FQGNSA. V was clipped by 0 bases and J by 3 bases, with 11 bases between them. The CDR3 region has the DNA TGTGCCAGCAGCTTAGCGTCTGGGGCCGACTATGGCTACACCTTC. It is translated as CASSLASGADYGYTF.

V and J are TRBV5-5 and TRBJ2-7; no reliable D call. V lost 0 bases, J lost 0 bases, and 7 bases lay in between. Germline assignment: CDR1 SGHKS and CDR2 YYEKEE (reference sequence). This CDR3 has 14 amino acids. The CDR3 nucleotides read TGTGCCAGCAGCTTGGAGGCGAGCTCCTACGAGCAGTACTTC. Protein product: CASSLEASSYEQYF. Supplemented by reference TRBV5-5 and TRBJ2-7, the full variable domain reads DAGVTQSPTHLIKTRGQQVTLRCSPISGHKSVSWYQQVLGQGPQFIFQYYEKEERGRGNFPDRFSARQFPNYSSELNVNALLLGDSALYLCASSLEASSYEQYFGPGTRLTVT.

V usage is TRBV5-8 and J usage is TRBJ2-3; D is undetermined. This CDR3 comprises 13 residues. Trimming left V 4 bases short and J 5 bases short, with 11 bases between. The germline CDR1 and CDR2 sequences are SGHTS and YDEGEE. CDR3 DNA: TGTGCCAGCAGCGACGCTGGTAAAGATACGCAGTATTTT. Translated, it gives CASSDAGKDTQYF.

The gene calls are TRBV27 and TRBJ2-7; 9 bases match TRBD2. The V gene end was trimmed by 5 bases and the J gene end by 4 bases; junction bases not matched to a gene: 6. The CDR3 extends over 14 amino acids. Germline lookup yields CDR1 MNHEY and CDR2 SMNVEV (reference sequence). CDR3 sequence reads: CASSRTSGFYEQYF. The CDR3 DNA follows: TGTGCCAGCAGTCGTACTAGCGGGTTTTACGAGCAGTACTTC.

The chain has TRBV3-1 (or the pseudogene TRBV3-2) and TRBJ1-1; D unclear. Germline V lookup: CDR1 LGHDT, CDR2 YNNKEL (reference sequence). V gave up 5 bases and J gave up 0 bases, with 4 bases separating them. The CDR3 consists of 12 residues. The CDR3 loop is CASSTLNTEAFF. The DNA of the CDR3 is TGTGCCAGCAGCACTTTGAACACTGAAGCTTTCTTT.

This sequence joins TRBV7-3 and TRBJ1-1; 8 bases line up with TRBD1. The CDR3 length is 15 residues. Germline V gene sequence: CDR1 SGHTA, CDR2 FQGTGA. V gave up 4 bases and J gave up 1 base; unmatched junction bases: 5. CDR3: CASSSGTGENTEAFF. CDR3 bases: TGTGCCAGCAGCTCGGGGACAGGAGAGAACACTGAAGCTTTCTTT.

The V and J genes are TRBV4-1 and TRBJ1-5; no clear D. CDR3 length equals 12 residues. CDR1 MGHRA and CDR2 YSYEKL come from the germline V gene. Trimming took 9 bases from V and 4 from J, leaving 10 bases between them. The CDR3 bases are TGCGCCAGTGGACCCCGGAATCAGCCCCAGCATTTT. It specifies CASGPRNQPQHF.

The chain uses TRBV4-2 and TRBJ2-1; D is perhaps TRBD1 (6 bases). In germline, CDR1 is LGHNA, CDR2 YNFKEQ. The V gene lost 2 bases and the J gene lost 10 bases, with 12 bases spanning the gap. CDR3 length: 13 residues. The CDR3 sequence: CASSQFYQGEQFF. The CDR3 bases are TGTGCCAGCAGCCAATTTTACCAGGGGGAGCAGTTCTTC.

This chain joins TRBV5-1 and TRBJ1-1; 7 nucleotides agree with TRBD1. Germline V gene lookup returns CDR1 SGHRS and CDR2 YFSETQ. V was clipped by 0 bases and J by 4 bases; unmatched bases: 3. CDR3 size: 14 residues. CDR3 in amino acids: CASSLVQGSTEAFF. The CDR3 DNA is TGCGCCAGCAGCTTGGTACAGGGGAGCACTGAAGCTTTCTTT. The complete variable domain, with remaining parts taken from reference TRBV5-1 and TRBJ1-1, reads KAGVTQTPRYLIKTRGQQVTLSCSPISGHRSVSWYQQTPGQGLQFLFEYFSETQRNKGNFPGRFSGRQFSNSRSEMNVSTLELGDSALYLCASSLVQGSTEAFFGQGTRLTVV.